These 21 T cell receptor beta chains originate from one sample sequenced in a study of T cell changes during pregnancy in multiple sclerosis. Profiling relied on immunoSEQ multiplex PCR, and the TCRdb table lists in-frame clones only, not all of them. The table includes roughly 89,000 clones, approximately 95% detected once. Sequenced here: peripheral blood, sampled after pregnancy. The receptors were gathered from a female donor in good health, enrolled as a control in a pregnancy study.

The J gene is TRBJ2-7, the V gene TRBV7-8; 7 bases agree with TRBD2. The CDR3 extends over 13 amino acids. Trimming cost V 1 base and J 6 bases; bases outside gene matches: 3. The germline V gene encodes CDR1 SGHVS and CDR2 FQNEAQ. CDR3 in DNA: TGTGCCAGCAGCTTAGGCAGGGAGGGCGAGCAGTACTTC. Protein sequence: CASSLGREGEQYF.

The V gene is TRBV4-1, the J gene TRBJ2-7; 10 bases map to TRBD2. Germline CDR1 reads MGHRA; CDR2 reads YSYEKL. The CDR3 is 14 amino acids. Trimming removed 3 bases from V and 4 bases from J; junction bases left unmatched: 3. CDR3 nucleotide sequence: TGCGCCAGCAGCCAGGGACTAGCGAATTACGAGCAGTACTTC. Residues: CASSQGLANYEQYF.

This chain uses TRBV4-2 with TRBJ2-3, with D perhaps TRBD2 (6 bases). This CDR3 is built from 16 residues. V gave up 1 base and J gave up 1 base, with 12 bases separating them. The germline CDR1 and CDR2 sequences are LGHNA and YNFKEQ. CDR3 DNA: TGTGCCAGCAGCCAAGGGTTACAGCGGGGCACAGATACGCAGTATTTT. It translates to CASSQGLQRGTDTQYF.

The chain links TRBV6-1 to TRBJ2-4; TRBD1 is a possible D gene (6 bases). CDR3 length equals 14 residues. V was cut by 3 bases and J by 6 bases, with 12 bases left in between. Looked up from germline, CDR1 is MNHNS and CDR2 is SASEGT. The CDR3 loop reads CASSERGWGNIQYF. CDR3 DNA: TGTGCCAGCAGTGAGAGGGGGTGGGGAAACATTCAGTACTTC.

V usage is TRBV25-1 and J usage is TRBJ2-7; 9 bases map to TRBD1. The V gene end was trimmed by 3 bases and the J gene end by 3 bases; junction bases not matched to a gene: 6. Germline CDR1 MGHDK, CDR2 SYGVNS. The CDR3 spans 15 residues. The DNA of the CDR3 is TGTGCCAGCAGTGATCGGGACAGGGCAATCTACGAGCAGTACTTC. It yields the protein CASSDRDRAIYEQYF.

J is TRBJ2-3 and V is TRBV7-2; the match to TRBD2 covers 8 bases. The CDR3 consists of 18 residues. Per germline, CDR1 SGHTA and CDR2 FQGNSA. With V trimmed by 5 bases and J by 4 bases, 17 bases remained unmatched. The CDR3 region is CASSPRPTSGPWADTQYF. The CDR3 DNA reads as TGTGCCAGCAGCCCCAGACCAACTAGCGGACCATGGGCAGATACGCAGTATTTT.

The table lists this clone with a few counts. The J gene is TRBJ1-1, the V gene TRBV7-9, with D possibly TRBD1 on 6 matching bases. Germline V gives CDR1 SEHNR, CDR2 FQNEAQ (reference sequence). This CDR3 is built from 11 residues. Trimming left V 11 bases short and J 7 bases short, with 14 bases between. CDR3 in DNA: TGTGCCGGAAAGACAGGTCTTGAAGCTTTCTTT. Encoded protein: CAGKTGLEAFF.

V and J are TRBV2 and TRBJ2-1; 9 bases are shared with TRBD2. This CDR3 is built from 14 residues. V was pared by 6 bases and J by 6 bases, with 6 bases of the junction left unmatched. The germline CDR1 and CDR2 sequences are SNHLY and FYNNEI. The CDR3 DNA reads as TGTGCCAGCAGGCGGCGGGAGGGCCTCAATGAGCAGTTCTTC. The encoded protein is CASRRREGLNEQFF.

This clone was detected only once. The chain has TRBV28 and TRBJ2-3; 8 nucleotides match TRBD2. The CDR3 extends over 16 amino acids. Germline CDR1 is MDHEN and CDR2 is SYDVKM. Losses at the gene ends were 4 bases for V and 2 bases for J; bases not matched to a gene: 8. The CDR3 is CASSSLGSGITDTQYF. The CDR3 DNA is TGTGCCAGCAGTTCCCTTGGTAGCGGGATCACAGATACGCAGTATTTT.

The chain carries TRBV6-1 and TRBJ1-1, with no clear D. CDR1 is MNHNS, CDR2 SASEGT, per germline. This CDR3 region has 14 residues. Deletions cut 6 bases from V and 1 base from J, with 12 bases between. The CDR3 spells CASRSEGWNTEAFF. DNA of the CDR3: TGTGCCAGCAGGAGCGAGGGCTGGAACACTGAAGCTTTCTTT.

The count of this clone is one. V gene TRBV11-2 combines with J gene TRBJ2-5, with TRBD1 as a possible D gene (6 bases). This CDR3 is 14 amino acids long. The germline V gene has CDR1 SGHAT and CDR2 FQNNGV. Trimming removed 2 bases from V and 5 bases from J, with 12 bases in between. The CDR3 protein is CASSLQGSGETQYF. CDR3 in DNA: TGTGCCAGCAGCTTACAGGGGAGTGGGGAGACCCAGTACTTC. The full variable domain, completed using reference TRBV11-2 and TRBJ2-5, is EAGVAQSPRYKIIEKRQSVAFWCNPISGHATLYWYQQILGQGPKLLIQFQNNGVVDDSQLPKDRFSAERLKGVDSTLKIQPAKLEDSAVYLCASSLQGSGETQYFGPGTRLLVL.

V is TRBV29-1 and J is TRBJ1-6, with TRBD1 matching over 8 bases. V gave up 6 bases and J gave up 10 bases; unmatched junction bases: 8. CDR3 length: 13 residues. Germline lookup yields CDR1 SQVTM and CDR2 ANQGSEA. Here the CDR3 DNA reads TGCAGCGTCCAACAGGGGGAGGGATCACCCCTCCACTTT. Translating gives CSVQQGEGSPLHF.

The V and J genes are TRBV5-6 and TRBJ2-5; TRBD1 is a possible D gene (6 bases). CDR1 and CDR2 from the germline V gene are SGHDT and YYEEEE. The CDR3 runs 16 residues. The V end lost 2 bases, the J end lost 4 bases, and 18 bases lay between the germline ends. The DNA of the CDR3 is TGTGCCAGCAGCTTAGGAGTCAGGGACATAACAGAGACCCAGTACTTC. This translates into CASSLGVRDITETQYF.

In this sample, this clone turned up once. The CDR3 spells CASSPDIYNEQFF. The CDR3 coding sequence is TGTGCCAGCAGTCCGGACATTTACAATGAGCAGTTCTTC. The chain is built from TRBV6-6 and TRBJ2-1; the D gene is possibly TRBD1 (5 bases). V lost 5 bases and J lost 4, with 9 bases in between. CDR1 is MNHNY and CDR2 is SVGAGI in the germline V gene (reference sequence). The length of the CDR3 is 13 residues.

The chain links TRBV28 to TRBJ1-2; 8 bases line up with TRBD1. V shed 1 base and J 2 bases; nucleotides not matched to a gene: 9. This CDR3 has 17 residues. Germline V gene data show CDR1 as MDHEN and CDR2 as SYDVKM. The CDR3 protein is CASSLLPVGQGNYGYTF. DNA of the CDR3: TGTGCCAGCAGTTTATTACCGGTCGGACAGGGCAACTATGGCTACACCTTC.

This CDR3 reads CASSLSGQGRSYEQYF. As DNA, the CDR3 is TGTGCCAGCAGTTTATCAGGACAGGGTAGATCCTACGAGCAGTACTTC. This chain connects TRBV28 to TRBJ2-7; TRBD1 agrees at 8 bases. The CDR3 length is 16 residues. V trimming: 1 base; J trimming: 1 base; junction bases outside the gene matches: 6. Germline CDR1 reads MDHEN; CDR2 reads SYDVKM.

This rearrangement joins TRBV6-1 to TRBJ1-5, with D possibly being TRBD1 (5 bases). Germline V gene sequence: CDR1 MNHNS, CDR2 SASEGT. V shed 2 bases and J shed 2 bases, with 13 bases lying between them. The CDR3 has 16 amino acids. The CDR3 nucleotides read TGTGCCAGCAGTGAAAGTCAGGGTCGGCGCAATCAGCCCCAGCATTTT. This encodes CASSESQGRRNQPQHF.

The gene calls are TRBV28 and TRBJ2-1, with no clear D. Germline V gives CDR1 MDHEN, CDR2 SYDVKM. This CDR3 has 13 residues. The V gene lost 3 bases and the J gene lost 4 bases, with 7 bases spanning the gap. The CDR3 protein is CASSFRGYNEQFF. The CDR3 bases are TGTGCCAGCAGTTTTCGAGGTTACAATGAGCAGTTCTTC. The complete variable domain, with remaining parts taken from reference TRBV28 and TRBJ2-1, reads DVKVTQSSRYLVKRTGEKVFLECVQDMDHENMFWYRQDPGLGLRLIYFSYDVKMKEKGDIPEGYSVSREKKERFSLILESASTNQTSMYLCASSFRGYNEQFFGPGTRLTVL.

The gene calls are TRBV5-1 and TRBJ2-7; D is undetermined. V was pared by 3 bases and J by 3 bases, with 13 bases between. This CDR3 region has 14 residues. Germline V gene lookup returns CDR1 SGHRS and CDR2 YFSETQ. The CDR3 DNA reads TGCGCCAGCAGCTACCTTGCAGGCGACTACGAGCAGTACTTC. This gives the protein CASSYLAGDYEQYF.

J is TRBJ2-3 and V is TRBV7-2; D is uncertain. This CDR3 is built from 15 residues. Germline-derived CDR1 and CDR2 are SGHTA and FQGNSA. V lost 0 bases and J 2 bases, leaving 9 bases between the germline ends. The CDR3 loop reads CASSLAPTVTDTQYF. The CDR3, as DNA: TGTGCCAGCAGCTTAGCCCCTACGGTCACAGATACGCAGTATTTT.

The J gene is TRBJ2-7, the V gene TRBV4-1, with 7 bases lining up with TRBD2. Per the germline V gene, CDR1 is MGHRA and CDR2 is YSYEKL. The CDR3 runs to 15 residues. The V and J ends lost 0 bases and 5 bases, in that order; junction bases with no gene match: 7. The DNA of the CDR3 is TGCGCCAGCAGCCAAGATTGGGGGGGGTTCGACGAGCAGTACTTC. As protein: CASSQDWGGFDEQYF.